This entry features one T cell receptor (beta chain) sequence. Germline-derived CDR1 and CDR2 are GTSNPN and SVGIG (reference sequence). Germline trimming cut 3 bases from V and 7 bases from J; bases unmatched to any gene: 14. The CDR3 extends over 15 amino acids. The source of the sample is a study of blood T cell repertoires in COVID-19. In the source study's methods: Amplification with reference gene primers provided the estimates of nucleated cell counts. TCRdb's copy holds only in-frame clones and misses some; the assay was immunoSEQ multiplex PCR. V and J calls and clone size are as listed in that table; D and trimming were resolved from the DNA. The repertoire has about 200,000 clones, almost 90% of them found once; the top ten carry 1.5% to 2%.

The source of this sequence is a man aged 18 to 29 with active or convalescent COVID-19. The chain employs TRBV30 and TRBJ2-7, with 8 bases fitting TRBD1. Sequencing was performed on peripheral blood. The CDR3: CAWRALDRDEGEQYF. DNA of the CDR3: TGTGCCTGGAGGGCCCTGGACAGGGATGAGGGGGAGCAGTACTTC.